This TCR beta chain was retrieved from a study of blood T cell repertoires in COVID-19. Overall study: Sites across the United States, Italy and Spain contributed samples from acute and convalescent COVID-19. In each case, the material was cDNA or gDNA derived from T cells, B-cell-depleted T cells, or PBMCs.

This CDR3 comprises 16 residues. The V gene lost 0 bases and the J gene lost 1 base, with 12 bases spanning the gap. Per the germline V gene, CDR1 is SGHTA and CDR2 is FQGNSA. This clone was counted only a few times. Study processing details: How many nucleated cells were present was estimated from reference gene primer amplification. Profiled with immunoSEQ multiplex PCR; TCRdb holds only in-frame clones, not every one. V and J calls and clone size follow that table, whereas D and trimming were derived from the DNA. Altogether roughly 60,000 clones are present, 82% being singletons, with the ten largest covering 5.5% to 6%.

This sequence originates from a human donor in a cohort sampled during active or convalescent COVID-19. The sample consisted of peripheral blood. This chain links TRBV7-2 with TRBJ1-1, with D tentatively TRBD1 (5 bases). The CDR3 coding sequence is TGTGCCAGCAGCTTAGCGGACATCTTAACGAACACTGAAGCTTTCTTT. It codes for CASSLADILTNTEAFF.